Following are 28 T cell receptor beta chains from one sample sequenced in a study of beta chain features in type 1 diabetes. TCRB transcripts that were expressed got sequenced, as all of the isolated RNA had been reverse transcribed. Using immunoSEQ multiplex PCR, the repertoire was profiled, and TCRdb retains in-frame clones only, with some absent. The sample comprises 350,000 to 450,000 clones, approximately 16% of which are singletons, and under 0.02% rests with the top ten. Sequencing was done on a sample of naive CD4+ T cells from blood. These receptors originate from a woman younger than 35 in good health.

For this clone: The sample contains more than one DNA sequence encoding this CDR3. The chain joins TRBV28 to TRBJ2-6; D possibly corresponds to TRBD2 (5 bases). The CDR3 runs to 15 residues. V lost 4 bases and J 1 base, leaving 8 bases between the germline ends. CDR1 is MDHEN and CDR2 is SYDVKM in the germline V gene. The DNA of the CDR3 is TGTGCCAGCAGTTCTCGGGGATCTGGGGCCAACGTCCTGACTTTC. It specifies CASSSRGSGANVLTF.

The gene calls are TRBV19 and TRBJ2-6, with a weak D call TRBD1 (5 bases). With 9 bases removed from V and 1 base from J, the gap between germline ends came to 7 bases. CDR1 is LNHDA, CDR2 SQIVND, per germline (reference sequence). This CDR3 is built from 13 residues. The CDR3 DNA is TGTGCCAGCCAGGGATCTGGGGCCAACGTCCTGACTTTC. Its protein is CASQGSGANVLTF.

The V and J genes are TRBV4-2 and TRBJ1-4, with D uncertain. V lost 1 base and J 3 bases, leaving 15 bases between the germline ends. CDR1 is LGHNA, CDR2 YNFKEQ, per germline. The CDR3 consists of 17 residues. This chain's CDR3 is CASSQVFSNRSNEKLFF. The CDR3 DNA reads as TGTGCCAGCAGCCAAGTCTTCAGCAACAGATCTAATGAAAAACTGTTTTTT.

V usage is TRBV28 and J usage is TRBJ1-2; D not certain. The CDR3 contains 13 residues. Trimming left V 7 bases short and J 3 bases short, with 12 bases between. Germline-derived CDR1 and CDR2 are MDHEN and SYDVKM. The CDR3 sequence: CASNLSRHYGYTF. In DNA, the CDR3 is TGTGCCAGCAATCTATCGAGGCACTATGGCTACACCTTC.

This clone was counted between two and nine times. The chain has TRBV2 and TRBJ1-2; a possible D gene is TRBD1 (6 bases). The CDR3 covers 12 residues. The germline V gene has CDR1 SNHLY and CDR2 FYNNEI. V was shortened by 6 bases and J by 5 bases, with 10 bases between the two germline ends. The DNA for the CDR3 is TGTGCCAGCAGCGACAGGCGATATGGCTACACCTTC. Its translation: CASSDRRYGYTF.

This clone came up a few times. The rearrangement uses TRBV10-3 and TRBJ2-7, with TRBD1 identical over 9 bases. This CDR3 region has 14 residues. The germline CDR1 and CDR2 sequences are ENHRY and SYGVKD. V was pared by 7 bases and J by 6 bases, with 10 bases of the junction left unmatched. The CDR3 spells CAITRDREVGEQYF. In DNA form, the CDR3 reads TGTGCCATCACCCGGGACAGGGAGGTCGGCGAGCAGTACTTC.

There are a few counts of this clone. The chain combines TRBV7-6 with TRBJ2-7; D remains unclear. Trimming shortened V by 1 base and J by 1 base, and 5 bases separated the two germline ends. This CDR3 has 13 amino acids. CDR1 is SGHVS and CDR2 is FNYEAQ in the germline V gene. The CDR3 here is CASSLVQSYEQYF. The DNA of the CDR3 is TGTGCCAGCAGCTTAGTTCAGTCCTACGAGCAGTACTTC.

The gene calls are TRBV9 and TRBJ2-3; TRBD2 matches at 10 bases. Germline loops: CDR1 SGDLS, CDR2 YYNGEE. The CDR3 runs 17 residues. Unmatched junction bases numbered 12, after V lost 4 bases and J lost 4 bases. CDR3 amino acids: CASSPKQSSGRPDTQYF. CDR3 in DNA: TGTGCCAGCAGCCCAAAACAAAGTAGCGGGAGGCCAGATACGCAGTATTTT. The full variable domain, with the rest looked up from reference TRBV9 and TRBJ2-3, is DSGVTQTPKHLITATGQRVTLRCSPRSGDLSVYWYQQSLDQGLQFLIQYYNGEERAKGNILERFSAQQFPDLHSELNLSSLELGDSALYFCASSPKQSSGRPDTQYFGPGTRLTVL.

The rearrangement joins TRBV30 to TRBJ2-1, with no clear D. The CDR3 totals 13 residues. In germline, CDR1 is GTSNPN, CDR2 SVGIG (reference sequence). V lost 0 bases and J 6 bases, leaving 9 bases between the germline ends. The chain's CDR3 is CAWSVNAGNEQFF. The CDR3 DNA reads as TGTGCCTGGAGTGTAAACGCAGGCAATGAGCAGTTCTTC.

This sequence joins TRBV5-6 and TRBJ2-5; 8 bases line up with TRBD2. The germline V gene has CDR1 SGHDT and CDR2 YYEEEE. The CDR3 spans 16 residues. With V trimmed by 6 bases and J by 5 bases, 15 bases remained unmatched. In DNA, the CDR3 is TGTGCCAGCAACTCCCGGGGGGGCGCCTTGGTGGAGACCCAGTACTTC. It yields the protein CASNSRGGALVETQYF. Complete variable domain (other parts from reference TRBV5-6 and TRBJ2-5): DAGVTQSPTHLIKTRGQQVTLRCSPKSGHDTVSWYQQALGQGPQFIFQYYEEEERQRGNFPDRFSGHQFPNYSSELNVNALLLGDSALYLCASNSRGGALVETQYFGPGTRLLVL.

V and J are TRBV6-1 and TRBJ1-1; D perhaps matches TRBD1 (5 bases). The CDR3 consists of 14 residues. The V end lost 7 bases, the J end lost 1 base, and 13 bases lay between the germline ends. Germline CDR1 and CDR2: MNHNS and SASEGT. The CDR3, as DNA: TGTGCCAGCATAAGGGACTTCCCGAACACTGAAGCTTTCTTT. Translated, it gives CASIRDFPNTEAFF.

J is TRBJ1-5 and V is TRBV7-9; the match to TRBD1 covers 7 bases. The CDR3 has 14 residues. V shed 3 bases, J shed 7 bases, and the junction held 6 bases outside the gene matches. The V gene's germline CDR1 is SEHNR and CDR2 FQNEAQ (reference sequence). The CDR3 reads CASSFQGVRQPQHF. As DNA, the CDR3 is TGTGCCAGCAGCTTTCAGGGGGTGCGGCAGCCCCAGCATTTT.

The V gene is TRBV28, the J gene TRBJ2-7; the match to TRBD1 covers 9 bases. Trimming took 4 bases from V and 0 from J; bases not matched to a gene: 4. Germline CDR1 reads MDHEN; CDR2 reads SYDVKM. CDR3 size: 15 residues. The CDR3 DNA follows: TGTGCCAGCAGTTCCTGGGGACAGGGCTCCTACGAGCAGTACTTC. It is translated as CASSSWGQGSYEQYF.

The chain employs TRBV23-1 and TRBJ2-1; D is undetermined. TRBV23-1 is an open reading frame whose function is uncertain. V lost 3 bases and J lost 4, with 16 bases in between. The length of the CDR3 is 16 residues. CDR3 sequence: CASSHQCITLYNEQFF. The CDR3 nucleotides read TGCGCCAGCAGTCACCAGTGTATCACATTATACAATGAGCAGTTCTTC.

The chain carries TRBV14 and TRBJ2-3, with a weak D call TRBD2 (5 bases). Looked up from germline, CDR1 is SGHDN and CDR2 is FVKESK. V was clipped by 0 bases and J by 3 bases, with 10 bases between them. This CDR3 comprises 15 residues. CDR3: CASSQESRDTDTQYF. The CDR3 coding sequence is TGTGCCAGCAGCCAAGAATCCCGGGATACAGATACGCAGTATTTT. The full variable domain, with the rest looked up from reference TRBV14 and TRBJ2-3, is EAGVTQFPSHSVIEKGQTVTLRCDPISGHDNLYWYRRVMGKEIKFLLHFVKESKQDESGMPNNRFLAERTGGTYSTLKVQPAELEDSGVYFCASSQESRDTDTQYFGPGTRLTVL.

The genes are TRBV4-3 and TRBJ2-3, with 8 bases fitting TRBD2. V trimming: 3 bases; J trimming: 4 bases; junction bases outside the gene matches: 6. The germline CDR1 and CDR2 sequences are LGHNA and YSLEER. The CDR3 contains 15 residues. The CDR3 DNA reads as TGCGCCAGCAGCCAGACTAGCGCGGGTGCAGATACGCAGTATTTT. This translates into CASSQTSAGADTQYF.

The V gene is TRBV7-9, the J gene TRBJ2-5, with a tentative D call TRBD2 (6 bases). With 5 bases removed from V and 5 bases from J, the gap between germline ends came to 15 bases. The CDR3 is made up of 14 amino acids. Germline-derived CDR1 and CDR2 are SEHNR and FQNEAQ (reference sequence). The CDR3 region has the DNA TGTGCCAGCAGCCCCGTCGGGGGAGCGGAGACCCAGTACTTC. This sequence encodes CASSPVGGAETQYF.

This clone was seen only once. The chain couples TRBV30 to TRBJ2-3; D perhaps matches TRBD1 (5 bases). The CDR3 loop spans 19 amino acids. Trimming took off 0 bases at V and 4 bases at J, with 26 bases between the two ends. Germline V CDR1 and CDR2: GTSNPN, SVGIG (reference sequence). CDR3 protein: CAWSVNRWIGSRAADTQYF. In DNA form, the CDR3 reads TGTGCCTGGAGTGTAAATAGGTGGATCGGTAGCAGGGCAGCAGATACGCAGTATTTT.

The V call is TRBV6-1, the J call TRBJ1-1, with D maybe TRBD1 (5 bases). Germline CDR1 reads MNHNS; CDR2 reads SASEGT. CDR3 size: 17 residues. V was pared by 1 base and J by 10 bases, with 25 bases between. CDR3 nucleotides: TGTGCCAGCAGTGAAGTTCGCGGTCGCGGGGGAGCCCCGTCAGCTTTCTTT. It yields the protein CASSEVRGRGGAPSAFF.

This clone came up a few times. V gene TRBV4-1 combines with J gene TRBJ2-5, with a weak D call TRBD1 (6 bases). The CDR3 extends over 15 amino acids. The germline V gene encodes CDR1 MGHRA and CDR2 YSYEKL. Trimming pared 1 base from V and 5 bases from J, leaving 14 bases between. This chain's CDR3 is CASSQVGAGSETQYF. DNA of the CDR3: TGCGCCAGCAGCCAAGTGGGGGCAGGGTCGGAGACCCAGTACTTC.

This clone has only a few counts. CDR3 sequence reads: CASSPKSGKGTDTQYF. CDR3 DNA: TGTGCCAGCAGTCCTAAAAGCGGGAAGGGCACAGATACGCAGTATTTT. The chain combines TRBV28 with TRBJ2-3, with TRBD2 matching 7 bases. This CDR3 is 16 amino acids long. Germline CDR1 is MDHEN and CDR2 is SYDVKM. J lost 1 base, V lost 5 bases, and 9 bases had no gene match.

This clone was counted a few times. The chain couples TRBV6-5 to TRBJ1-1; 9 bases map to TRBD1. The CDR3 extends over 14 amino acids. Germline assignment: CDR1 MNHEY and CDR2 SVGAGI. Trimming cost V 5 bases and J 1 base; bases outside gene matches: 2. The CDR3 DNA reads TGTGCCAGCAGTACGGGACAGGGGAACACTGAAGCTTTCTTT. Amino acids: CASSTGQGNTEAFF.

This clone appeared a few times. This chain connects TRBV18 to TRBJ2-1; 7 nucleotides align to TRBD1. The J segment lost 0 bases and the V segment lost 6 bases, leaving 8 bases of the junction unmatched. Germline V lookup: CDR1 KGHSH, CDR2 LQKENI. The CDR3 is made up of 16 amino acids. CDR3 region: CASSPADRPSYNEQFF. As DNA, the CDR3 is TGTGCCAGCTCGCCGGCGGACAGGCCCTCCTACAATGAGCAGTTCTTC.

This clone was counted between two and nine times. The rearrangement uses TRBV28 and TRBJ1-5; D is ambiguous. V was pared by 6 bases and J by 5 bases, with 5 bases between. The CDR3 spans 11 residues. Per the germline V gene, CDR1 is MDHEN and CDR2 is SYDVKM. The CDR3 nucleotides read TGTGCCAGCAGCTCCCATCAGCCCCAGCATTTT. It encodes CASSSHQPQHF.

The chain combines TRBV15 with TRBJ2-2; 8 bases map to TRBD1. This CDR3 has 14 residues. CDR1 is LNHNV, CDR2 YYDKDF, per germline (reference sequence). Germline trimming cut 3 bases from V and 4 bases from J; bases unmatched to any gene: 1. CDR3 amino acids: CATSSGQGTGELFF. Written as DNA, the CDR3 is TGTGCCACCAGCAGCGGACAGGGCACCGGGGAGCTGTTTTTT.

This clone has more than one count but fewer than ten. This chain links TRBV28 with TRBJ2-7, with D tentatively TRBD1 (5 bases). The CDR3 is 14 residues long. V lost 3 bases to trimming and J lost 6 bases, with 15 bases between them. The V gene's germline CDR1 is MDHEN and CDR2 SYDVKM. As DNA, the CDR3 is TGTGCCAGCAGTTTGTTCAGGGTTGAGCGCGAGCAGTACTTC. This codes for CASSLFRVEREQYF.

There are a few counts of this clone. The chain has TRBV14 and TRBJ1-5, with TRBD1 as a possible D gene (6 bases). Trimming cost V 1 base and J 0 bases, with 16 bases left between them. CDR1 and CDR2 from the germline V gene are SGHDN and FVKESK. The CDR3 runs to 18 residues. The CDR3 nucleotides read TGTGCCAGCAGCCAAGTTAACAGGGCTGGGGATAGCAATCAGCCCCAGCATTTT. Residues: CASSQVNRAGDSNQPQHF.

There are a few counts of this clone. The chain employs TRBV29-1 and TRBJ2-3, with a possible D match to TRBD1 (6 bases). Per the germline V gene, CDR1 is SQVTM and CDR2 is ANQGSEA. The CDR3 spans 12 residues. CDR3 nucleotides: TGCAGTGAAGGACAGAGCACAGATACGCAGTATTTT. This gives the protein CSEGQSTDTQYF.